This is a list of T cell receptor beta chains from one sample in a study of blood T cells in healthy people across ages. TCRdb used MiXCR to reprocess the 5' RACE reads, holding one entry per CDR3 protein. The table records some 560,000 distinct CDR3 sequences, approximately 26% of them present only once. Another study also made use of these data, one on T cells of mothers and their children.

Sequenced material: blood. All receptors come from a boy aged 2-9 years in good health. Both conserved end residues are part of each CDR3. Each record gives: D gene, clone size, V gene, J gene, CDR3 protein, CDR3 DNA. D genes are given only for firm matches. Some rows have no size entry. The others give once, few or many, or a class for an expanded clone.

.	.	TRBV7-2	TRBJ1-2	CASTSGWGGYTF	TGTGCCAGCACTTCGGGGTGGGGAGGCTACACCTTC
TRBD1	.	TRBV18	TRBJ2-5	CASSPSGRGPETQYF	TGTGCCAGCTCACCATCGGGCAGGGGGCCAGAGACCCAGTACTTC
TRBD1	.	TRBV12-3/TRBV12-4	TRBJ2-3	CASSTYRGAGRDTQYF	TGTGCCAGCAGTACCTACAGGGGGGCAGGTCGAGATACGCAGTATTTT
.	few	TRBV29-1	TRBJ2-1	CSVVLSGSRYNEQFF	TGCAGCGTTGTTTTGTCGGGAAGTCGGTACAACGAGCAGTTCTTC
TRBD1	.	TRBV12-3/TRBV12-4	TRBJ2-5	CASRARTGGLLETQYF	TGTGCCAGCAGGGCTCGGACAGGGGGCCTTTTGGAGACCCAGTACTTC
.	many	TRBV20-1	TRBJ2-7	CSAPSGYEQYF	TGCAGTGCTCCGAGCGGATACGAGCAGTACTTC
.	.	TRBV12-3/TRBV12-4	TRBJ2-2	CASSYRQNTGELFF	TGTGCCAGCAGCTACCGACAGAACACCGGGGAGCTGTTTTTT
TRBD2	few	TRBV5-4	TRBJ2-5	CASSFGASGSQETQYF	TGTGCCAGCAGCTTTGGGGCTAGCGGGAGCCAAGAGACCCAGTACTTC
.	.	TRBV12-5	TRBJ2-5	CASGQWGFQETQYF	TGTGCTAGTGGTCAGTGGGGGTTCCAAGAGACCCAGTACTTC
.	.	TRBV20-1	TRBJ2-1	CSARDQEGSHNEQFF	TGCAGTGCTAGAGATCAGGAGGGCTCCCACAATGAGCAGTTCTTC